Each of the 14 T cell receptor delta chains below was sequenced from the same sample in a study of γδ T cells in repeated Plasmodium falciparum infection. TCRdb re-called the multiplex PCR reads via CATT. The data show some 100,000 delta-chain clones, with 1.4% to 1.5% seen just once and around 8.1% held by the top ten. Gammadelta T cells were flow-sorted from PBMC into Vgamma9/Vdelta2+ and Vdelta2-negative populations for bulk analysis. The sample consisted of gamma-delta T cells from blood. The source is a pool of human donors (malaria-infected and uninfected, not separated).

This clone has a handful of counts. TCRdb's protein, taken from a much larger clone, differs from this DNA's translation at residue 11, likely owing to a read error; the protein displayed comes from the DNA. V is TRDV1 and J is TRDJ1; no clear D. CDR3 length equals 16 residues. The germline V and J ends were trimmed by 2 bases and 3 bases, with 16 bases remaining between them. The germline V gene has CDR1 TSWWSYY and CDR2 QGS. The CDR3 DNA sequence: TGTGCTCTTGGGGAAATCAGAACGTACATCGCCGATAAACTCATCTTT. Its protein product is CALGEIRTYIADKLIF.

This clone has just a few counts. The TCRdb protein comes from a much larger clone and disagrees with this DNA's translation at residue 12, likely due to a read error; the protein given here is derived from the DNA. The chain recombines TRDV2 with TRDJ1; possibly TRDD3 for D (6 bases). Germline V gives CDR1 GEAIGNYY, CDR2 EKD. Trimming shortened V by 3 bases and J by 4 bases, and 41 bases separated the two germline ends. This CDR3 spans 23 amino acids. The CDR3 loop is CACDPVKGPFPHTGRKEVDKLIF. The CDR3 coding sequence is TGTGCCTGTGACCCCGTAAAAGGACCATTCCCGCATACTGGGCGGAAGGAGGTCGATAAACTCATCTTT.

This clone showed up many times. The chain links TRDV1 to TRDJ1; 9 bases map to TRDD3. Germline values: CDR1 TSWWSYY, CDR2 QGS. The CDR3 runs 20 residues. V lost 1 base to trimming and J lost 9 bases; unmatched junction nucleotides: 24. The CDR3, as DNA: TGTGCTCTTGGGGAACGACCGGGCACACACCGGCGGTGGGGATACGGGGAACTCATCTTT. It is translated as CALGERPGTHRRWGYGELIF.

This clone has a count of ten or more. The chain joins TRDV1 to TRDJ3; no firm D call. The germline CDR1 and CDR2 sequences are TSWWSYY and QGS. The V gene lost 0 bases and the J gene lost 7 bases, with 25 bases spanning the gap. The CDR3 extends over 21 amino acids. The CDR3 DNA reads as TGTGCTCTTGGGGAACTTATGTACGTCCCCACTCTACCGGCCGACACCCGACAGATGTTTTTC. Protein: CALGELMYVPTLPADTRQMFF.

Of note for this clone: The mismatch at residue 12 between this DNA's translation and the TCRdb protein of a much larger clone likely reflects a read error; the protein shown is translated from the DNA. This chain uses TRDV1 with TRDJ1, with D possibly being TRDD3 (6 bases). The J gene was not available in TCRdb and was assigned here by matching the DNA to germline segments. This CDR3 has 15 residues. Germline CDR1 TSWWSYY, CDR2 QGS. The CDR3 is CALGVYIEDTDRLIF. CDR3 sequence (DNA): TGTGCTCTTGGGGTTTATATAGAGGATACCGATAGACTCATCTTT.

This clone showed up just a few times. This likely stems from a read error, as it lies one base from a far larger clone. Other DNA sequences within the sample encode an identical CDR3. The chain joins TRDV1 to TRDJ1; 12 bases agree with TRDD3. The CDR3 has 25 residues. CDR1 is TSWWSYY, CDR2 QGS, per germline. DNA of the CDR3: TGTGCCCTTGGGGGTACCCACGGGAGCAACTACTGGGGGATACCCCCATCCTTGTACACCGATAAACTCATCTTT. Protein: CALGGTHGSNYWGIPPSLYTDKLIF.

Note on this clone: It differs at one base from a far larger clone, so likely a read error. The rearrangement links TRDV3 to TRDJ1, with D possibly TRDD3 on 6 matching bases. TCRdb records no J gene; here it was assigned by comparing the DNA to germline. The germline V gene has CDR1 TVYSNPD and CDR2 GDNSRS (reference sequence). CDR3 size: 24 residues. The CDR3 protein is CALRVGSSWGIPWSLSDYTDKLIF. Here the CDR3 DNA reads TGTGCCCTTAGAGTGGGTTCCAGCTGGGGAATCCCTTGGTCGTTATCCGACTACACCGATAAACTCATCTTT.

About this clone itself: TCRdb assigns this DNA the protein of a much larger clone, which departs from its translation at residue 7; this likely reflects a read error, and the protein shown comes from translating the DNA. The V and J genes are TRDV1 and TRDJ1, with D possibly matching TRDD1 (5 bases). CDR1 is TSWWSYY and CDR2 is QGS in the germline V gene. The CDR3 runs 15 residues. Trimming cost V 2 bases and J 1 base, with 11 bases left between them. CDR3 loop: CALGEIVRPTDKLIF. For the CDR3, the DNA is TGTGCTCTTGGGGAAATAGTGAGGCCCACCGATAAACTCATCTTT.

This clone appeared many times. Here the CDR3 DNA reads TGTGCTCTTGGGGAACCCGTCTATTCCTACGAATATGGGGGATTCCGAGCTTTGACAGCACAACTCTTCTTT. This encodes CALGEPVYSYEYGGFRALTAQLFF. V gene TRDV1 combines with J gene TRDJ2; maybe TRDD3 (8 bases). The germline V gene has CDR1 TSWWSYY and CDR2 QGS. The CDR3 runs to 24 residues. Trimming pared 1 base from V and 0 bases from J, leaving 33 bases between.

This clone turned up a few times. TCRdb pairs this DNA with a much larger clone's protein that differs at residue 11, likely a read error; the protein shown was translated from the DNA. The chain joins TRDV1 to TRDJ1; 9 bases agree with TRDD3. TCRdb records no J gene; here it was assigned by comparing the DNA to germline. The CDR3 totals 15 residues. Germline trimming cut 0 bases from V and 10 bases from J; bases unmatched to any gene: 9. Germline V CDR1 and CDR2: TSWWSYY, QGS. Written as DNA, the CDR3 is TGTGCTCTTGGGGAACTGAAAGCTGGGGGATTAAGACTCATCTTT. The encoded protein is CALGELKAGGLRLIF.

For this clone: TCRdb assigns this DNA the protein of a much larger clone, which departs from its translation at residue 4; this likely reflects a read error, and the protein shown comes from translating the DNA. The rearrangement links TRDV2 to TRDJ3, with TRDD3 matching 11 bases. TCRdb is silent on the J gene; assignment here came from matching the DNA to germline. Per the germline V gene, CDR1 is GEAIGNYY and CDR2 is EKD. This CDR3 has 19 amino acids. In DNA, the CDR3 is TGTGCCTGTGGCACCGGGGGTGGGGGATACGCCTGGGACACCCGACAGATGTTTTTC. Its translation is CACGTGGGGYAWDTRQMFF.

This clone was observed a few times. This may be a read error: a much more frequent sequence differs by one nucleotide. The CDR3 bases are TGTGCTCTTGGGGAACTAGGAGAGTGGGGGATGCGCGGGGGCGATAAACTCATCTTT. Translated: CALGELGEWGMRGGDKLIF. The rearrangement links TRDV1 to TRDJ1, with 8 bases that match TRDD3. The J gene, left out of TCRdb, was set here by checking the DNA against germline. The CDR3 is 19 residues long. J lost 4 bases, V lost 0 bases, and 16 bases had no gene match. Per germline, CDR1 TSWWSYY and CDR2 QGS.

Of note for this clone: TCRdb assigns this DNA the protein of a much larger clone, which departs from its translation at residue 6; this likely reflects a read error, and the protein shown comes from translating the DNA. The rearrangement links TRDV1 to TRDJ4; 13 bases are a match to TRDD3. With 2 bases clipped from V and 7 bases from J, the junction kept 10 bases outside the gene matches. Germline CDR1 reads TSWWSYY; CDR2 reads QGS. This CDR3 contains 16 residues. The CDR3: CALGEFCNWGIRDLIF. The CDR3 coding sequence is TGTGCTCTTGGGGAATTCTGCAACTGGGGGATACGCGACCTGATCTTT.

This clone was seen ten or more times. One end of the junction fails to match germline, which may point to a read error. The same CDR3 also results from other DNA sequences found in this sample. The J gene is TRDJ1, the V gene TRDV1; 13 positions agree with TRDD3. This CDR3 has 21 amino acids. Germline CDR1 and CDR2: TSWWSYY and QGS. CDR3 region: CALGVSYVVYWGIRPTDKLIF. CDR3 DNA: TGTGCTCTTGGTGTTTCCTACGTGGTGTACTGGGGGATACGACCCACCGATAAACTCATATTT.